The 26 T cell receptor beta chains below were found in one sample sequenced in a study of T cells in Graves' hyperthyroidism and ophthalmopathy. Amplified TCR beta CDR3 regions came from RNA transcripts. During a first-round RT-PCR of the TCR CDR3, the HTBI primer set was used. TCRdb recomputed calls from the multiplex PCR reads with MiXCR, one row per CDR3 protein. This sample yields approximately 600,000 distinct CDR3 sequences, of which about 20% are seen a single time; more than 30% belongs to the top ten. Input material: blood. The receptors here all came from a young man with Graves' ophthalmopathy.

This clonotype has just a few counts. The CDR3 reads CSARAASGSTDTQYF. The CDR3 nucleotides read TGCAGTGCTAGAGCGGCTAGCGGAAGCACAGATACGCAGTATTTT. This chain connects TRBV20-1 to TRBJ2-3; 7 nucleotides agree with TRBD2. The junction had 4 bases not matched to a gene; V was cut back by 1 base and J by 0 bases. In germline, CDR1 is DFQATT, CDR2 SNEGSKA (reference sequence). The CDR3 loop spans 15 amino acids.

The chain couples TRBV20-1 to TRBJ1-6, with a possible D match to TRBD1 (6 bases). The V end was cut by 0 bases, the J end by 0 bases, with 18 bases between. CDR1 and CDR2 (germline): DFQATT, SNEGSKA (reference sequence). The CDR3 covers 19 residues. This CDR3 reads CSARDYGPGADSYNSPLHF. For the CDR3, the DNA is TGCAGTGCTAGAGATTATGGCCCAGGGGCGGACTCCTATAATTCACCCCTCCACTTT.

The V gene is TRBV28, the J gene TRBJ2-7; D ambiguous. Germline V lookup: CDR1 MDHEN, CDR2 SYDVKM. The CDR3 spans 12 residues. V lost 7 bases, J lost 7 bases, and 14 bases lay in between. Here the CDR3 reads CASKSTSWEQYF. The CDR3 DNA follows: TGTGCCAGCAAGAGTACCAGCTGGGAGCAGTACTTC.

This clonotype was observed many times. The rearrangement links TRBV27 to TRBJ2-5; 8 positions match TRBD1. From germline, CDR1 is MNHEY and CDR2 SMNVEV (reference sequence). The CDR3 spans 13 residues. Germline trimming cut 5 bases from V and 3 bases from J; bases unmatched to any gene: 2. The CDR3 bases are TGTGCCAGCAGTGTGACAGGGGAAGAGACCCAGTACTTC. This sequence encodes CASSVTGEETQYF.

Many counts were recorded for this clonotype. This chain links TRBV6-1 with TRBJ2-5, with D possibly matching TRBD1 (6 bases). Trimming removed 6 bases from V and 4 bases from J, with 15 bases in between. The CDR3 runs to 14 residues. Germline-derived CDR1 and CDR2 are MNHNS and SASEGT. DNA of the CDR3: TGTGCCAGCAGGCCAACAGGGCCAAGAGAGACCCAGTACTTC. This gives the protein CASRPTGPRETQYF.

This clonotype turned up a few times. This chain uses TRBV5-1 with TRBJ2-3; D gene uncertain. Looked up from germline, CDR1 is SGHRS and CDR2 is YFSETQ. The CDR3 is made up of 15 amino acids. V was clipped by 4 bases and J by 2 bases, with 14 bases between them. The CDR3 loop is CASSEGSLLTDTQYF. Here the CDR3 DNA reads TGCGCCAGCAGCGAAGGCAGCTTACTCACAGATACGCAGTATTTT.

This clonotype was detected many times. This chain links TRBV28 with TRBJ2-7; unclear D gene. This CDR3 is built from 11 residues. The V gene lost 8 bases and the J gene lost 1 base, with 6 bases spanning the gap. The V gene's germline CDR1 is MDHEN and CDR2 SYDVKM. The CDR3 spells CASSGSYEQYF. Written as DNA, the CDR3 is TGTGCCAGCTCAGGATCCTACGAGCAGTACTTC.

This sequence joins TRBV12-5 and TRBJ2-2; possible D gene TRBD1, 6 bases. The germline CDR1 and CDR2 sequences are LGHNT and FRNRAP. This CDR3 has 15 residues. V gave up 5 bases and J gave up 1 base, with 11 bases separating them. The CDR3 DNA is TGTGCTAGTGGTACAGAAGGGGGGAACACCGGGGAGCTGTTTTTT. The encoded protein is CASGTEGGNTGELFF.

The chain has TRBV12-5 and TRBJ2-2; possibly TRBD1 or TRBD2 for D (5 bases each). The CDR3 is 17 amino acids. Germline V gene lookup returns CDR1 LGHNT and CDR2 FRNRAP. V was pared by 0 bases and J by 1 base, with 12 bases between. The CDR3 protein is CASGLVLGTENTGELFF. CDR3 in DNA: TGTGCTAGTGGTTTGGTACTGGGGACGGAGAACACCGGGGAGCTGTTTTTT. Drawing the rest from reference TRBV12-5 and TRBJ2-2, the complete variable domain is DARVTQTPRHKVTEMGQEVTMRCQPILGHNTVFWYRQTMMQGLELLAYFRNRAPLDDSGMPKDRFSAEMPDATLATLKIQPSEPRDSAVYFCASGLVLGTENTGELFFGEGSRLTVL.

This clonotype was detected once. A read error is possible here, since a much larger clone lies one base away. V usage is TRBV7-9 and J usage is TRBJ2-1, with a weak D call TRBD2 (5 bases). The CDR3 is made up of 13 amino acids. In germline, CDR1 is SEHNR, CDR2 FQNEAQ (reference sequence). As DNA, the CDR3 is TGTGCCAGCAGCTTAGATGCCAGGAGTGAGCGGTACTTC. Its protein is CASSLDARSERYF.

To note about this clonotype: It may be a read error: a sequence one base away is much more abundant. This sequence joins TRBV20-1 and TRBJ2-7; 12 positions agree with TRBD2. V shed 2 bases, J shed 1 base, and the junction held 3 bases outside the gene matches. Germline V gene sequence: CDR1 DFQATT, CDR2 SNEGSKA (reference sequence). CDR3 length: 15 residues. The CDR3 region is CSARRTSGTSYEQYF. Written as DNA, the CDR3 is TGCAGTGCTAGAAGGACTAGCGGGACTTCCTACGAGCAGTACTTC.

This rearrangement joins TRBV6-1 to TRBJ2-2, with 15 bases aligning to TRBD2. This CDR3 is 19 amino acids long. Germline values: CDR1 MNHNS, CDR2 SASEGT. J lost 6 bases, V lost 5 bases, and 13 bases had no gene match. The CDR3 bases are TGTGCCAGCAGTCCCTGGACTAGCGGGAGGGCCTTTAGCGCCGGGGAGCTGTTTTTT. It codes for CASSPWTSGRAFSAGELFF.

The chain couples TRBV5-4 to TRBJ2-5, with 8 bases that match TRBD1. The CDR3 has 15 residues. Trimming removed 4 bases from V and 4 bases from J; junction bases left unmatched: 9. Germline values: CDR1 SGHNT, CDR2 YYREEE (reference sequence). The chain's CDR3 is CASSLGDRLAETQYF. As DNA, the CDR3 is TGTGCCAGCAGCCTGGGGGACAGGCTGGCAGAGACCCAGTACTTC.

This clonotype has more than one count but fewer than ten. This chain joins TRBV7-9 and TRBJ1-1, with 9 bases matching TRBD1. Germline CDR1 is SEHNR and CDR2 is FQNEAQ (reference sequence). V shed 4 bases and J 5 bases; nucleotides not matched to a gene: 11. The CDR3 is made up of 16 amino acids. The CDR3 DNA sequence: TGTGCCAGCAGCTCCCCGATACAGGGGGCGCGTACTGAAGCTTTCTTT. Its translation: CASSSPIQGARTEAFF.

This chain links TRBV10-3 with TRBJ1-1; weak D call: TRBD1 (6 bases). Looked up from germline, CDR1 is ENHRY and CDR2 is SYGVKD. The CDR3 covers 15 residues. The V end lost 3 bases, the J end lost 6 bases, and 17 bases lay between the germline ends. CDR3 nucleotide sequence: TGTGCCATCAGTGATCTGGGAGAAGGGGGGCCTGAAGCTTTCTTT. It codes for CAISDLGEGGPEAFF.

This clonotype was found many times. In nucleotides, the CDR3 is TGCAGTGCGCGGGACAGGAGGGGGTATGGCTACACCTTC. Its protein is CSARDRRGYGYTF. The gene calls are TRBV20-1 and TRBJ1-2; 8 nucleotides match TRBD1. Trimming cost V 6 bases and J 5 bases; bases outside gene matches: 8. The CDR3 spans 13 residues. The germline gives CDR1 DFQATT, CDR2 SNEGSKA (reference sequence).

This clonotype was observed at least ten times. This sequence joins TRBV18 and TRBJ2-1, with 9 positions matching TRBD2. V lost 0 bases to trimming and J lost 9 bases; unmatched junction nucleotides: 6. Looked up from germline, CDR1 is KGHSH and CDR2 is LQKENI. The CDR3 runs 15 residues. The CDR3 DNA is TGTGCCAGCTCACCACCTGTAGCGGGAGACCTTGAGCAGTTCTTC. This gives the protein CASSPPVAGDLEQFF.

This clonotype was observed a few times. The V call is TRBV18, the J call TRBJ1-5, with D possibly being TRBD1 (6 bases). Germline lookup yields CDR1 KGHSH and CDR2 LQKENI. With 4 bases removed from V and 7 bases from J, the gap between germline ends came to 14 bases. The CDR3 runs to 14 residues. CDR3 amino acids: CASSLGQTVQPQHF. The CDR3 nucleotides are TGTGCCAGCTCACTCGGACAGACGGTACAGCCCCAGCATTTT.

Concerning this clonotype itself: This clone may be a read error of a much larger clone one base away. This chain connects TRBV3-1 to TRBJ2-3, with 7 bases aligning to TRBD2. The V gene's germline CDR1 is LGHDT and CDR2 YNNKEL (reference sequence). The CDR3 has 14 residues. The CDR3 bases are TGTGCCAGCGGCCAACGGACTAGTAAGGATACGCAGTATTTT. This translates into CASGQRTSKDTQYF.

The gene calls are TRBV27 and TRBJ2-7; a possible D gene is TRBD1 (6 bases). V was cut by 8 bases and J by 1 base, with 15 bases left in between. Germline CDR1 reads MNHEY; CDR2 reads SMNVEV (reference sequence). The CDR3 has 14 amino acids. For the CDR3, the DNA is TGTGCCAGCGGAATCTCGAGGGGGTCCTACGAGCAGTACTTC. Its translation is CASGISRGSYEQYF.

This clonotype was detected only a few times. V is TRBV5-1 and J is TRBJ2-3; 7 nucleotides line up with TRBD2. The V segment lost 1 base and the J segment 2 bases; nucleotides outside the gene matches: 4. CDR1 is SGHRS, CDR2 YFSETQ, per germline. CDR3 length: 15 amino acids. Written as DNA, the CDR3 is TGCGCCAGCAGCTTGCTGGGGGGGGACACAGATACGCAGTATTTT. It encodes CASSLLGGDTDTQYF.

This clonotype was counted many times. The V and J genes are TRBV11-2 and TRBJ2-1; maybe TRBD1 (6 bases). Trimming cost V 4 bases and J 4 bases, with 11 bases left between them. The CDR3 is made up of 14 amino acids. Germline CDR1 reads SGHAT; CDR2 reads FQNNGV. In DNA, the CDR3 is TGTGCCAGCAGCTCTGGGGGCGGATACAATGAGCAGTTCTTC. It encodes CASSSGGGYNEQFF.

The V call is TRBV5-1, the J call TRBJ2-1, with D possibly called TRBD1 or TRBD2 (6 bases each). The CDR3 is 14 residues long. The ends were cut back, 4 bases at V and 9 bases at J, with 17 bases in the middle. Germline V CDR1 and CDR2: SGHRS, YFSETQ. This CDR3 reads CASSLDRRGIEQFF. The CDR3 coding sequence is TGCGCCAGCAGCCTCGACAGGAGGGGTATTGAGCAGTTCTTC.

At least ten counts were recorded for this clonotype. This rearrangement joins TRBV6-1 to TRBJ1-5; 9 nucleotides line up with TRBD1. From germline, CDR1 is MNHNS and CDR2 SASEGT. The CDR3 loop spans 16 amino acids. With 6 bases clipped from V and 0 bases from J, the junction kept 6 bases outside the gene matches. CDR3 coding DNA: TGTGCCAGCAGGTCCACAGGGGGCAATAGCAATCAGCCCCAGCATTTT. Translation gives CASRSTGGNSNQPQHF.

This clonotype was detected ten times or more. The V and J genes are TRBV2 and TRBJ1-1; a possible D gene is TRBD1 (5 bases). This CDR3 is 13 amino acids long. V dropped 6 bases and J dropped 5 bases, with 13 bases sitting between them. The germline gives CDR1 SNHLY, CDR2 FYNNEI. The CDR3 protein is CASSEPGRTEAFF. The CDR3 DNA reads TGTGCCAGCAGCGAACCAGGGAGGACTGAAGCTTTCTTT.

J is TRBJ2-3 and V is TRBV12-3 or TRBV12-4, with 12 bases identical to TRBD1. V lost 5 bases and J lost 6; bases outside the gene matches: 9. The CDR3 sequence is 16 residues long. The CDR3 DNA reads as TGTGCCAGCAGTACCCGGGACAGGGGGCGCGGTGATACGCAGTATTTT. Translating it yields CASSTRDRGRGDTQYF.